Each of the 30 T cell receptor beta chains below was sequenced from the same sample in a study of blood T cells in healthy people across ages. Primed by a sample-barcoded 5' primer and a J-beta primer mix, a second PCR proceeded for roughly 7 to 11 cycles. MiXCR, run by TCRdb on the 5' RACE reads, gives a single entry per CDR3 protein. Of roughly 680,000 distinct CDR3 sequences in the sample, around 52% were seen once. The sequencing input was blood. All receptors derive from a woman older than 75 in good health.

The chain employs TRBV20-1 and TRBJ2-1, with a possible D match to TRBD2 (6 bases). The CDR3 totals 12 residues. Germline V gives CDR1 DFQATT, CDR2 SNEGSKA (reference sequence). V lost 7 bases and J 8 bases, leaving 15 bases between the germline ends. The CDR3 DNA reads as TGCAGTGTAGGAGGGAATATAGATGAGCAGTTCTTC. Encoded protein: CSVGGNIDEQFF.

On this clonotype itself: Given a much more abundant clone one base away, this may be a read error. CDR3 in DNA: TGTGTCAGCGCCCTTTATAGCAATCAGCCCCAGCATTTT. It codes for CVSALYSNQPQHF. This chain uses TRBV12-3 or TRBV12-4 with TRBJ1-5; no clear D. The CDR3 consists of 13 residues.

This clonotype was seen only a few times. This sequence joins TRBV27 and TRBJ2-1; D is perhaps TRBD2 (6 bases). V lost 5 bases and J 9 bases, leaving 20 bases between the germline ends. There are 15 residues in the CDR3. CDR1 is MNHEY, CDR2 SMNVEV, per germline (reference sequence). CDR3 bases: TGTGCCAGCAGTCCTATTCTCCTGGGGGGTAGTGAGCAGTTCTTC. Amino acids: CASSPILLGGSEQFF.

V is TRBV20-1 and J is TRBJ1-5; 7 bases align to TRBD1. V shed 3 bases and J 0 bases; nucleotides not matched to a gene: 2. The CDR3 covers 14 residues. Germline CDR1 reads DFQATT; CDR2 reads SNEGSKA (reference sequence). The CDR3 DNA reads as TGCAGTGCTAGGGGACAGTATAGCAATCAGCCCCAGCATTTT. This codes for CSARGQYSNQPQHF.

This clonotype was seen a few times. The junction differs from germline at one of its ends, possibly a read error. This chain links TRBV5-1 with TRBJ2-5; the D is unclear. CDR1 and CDR2 from the germline V gene are SGHRS and YFSETQ. The CDR3 sequence is 12 residues long. CDR3 protein: CASSLVSTEQYF. In nucleotides, the CDR3 is TGCGCCAGCAGCTTAGTTTCCACTGAGCAGTACTTT.

J is TRBJ1-2 and V is TRBV11-2; D ambiguous. V was clipped by 0 bases and J by 6 bases, with 8 bases between them. The CDR3 consists of 13 residues. The germline gives CDR1 SGHAT, CDR2 FQNNGV. As DNA, the CDR3 is TGTGCCAGCAGCTTAGATGGGATCCATGGCTACACCTTC. Protein sequence: CASSLDGIHGYTF.

As concerns this clonotype: Possible read error: a much larger clone is one base away. This sequence joins TRBV5-1 and TRBJ2-7; D remains unclear. The CDR3 totals 11 residues. Trimming left V 3 bases short and J 7 bases short, with 8 bases between. Germline values: CDR1 SGHRS, CDR2 YFSETQ. The DNA for the CDR3 is TGCGCCAGCAGCTGGAACAATGAGCAGTACTTC. Translated: CASSWNNEQYF.

This clonotype was seen many times. CDR3 nucleotide sequence: TGCAGTTCTGACAGGGGGTTTATGAACACTGAAGCTTTCTTT. It translates to CSSDRGFMNTEAFF. The gene calls are TRBV20-1 and TRBJ1-1; 9 bases agree with TRBD1. CDR3 length equals 14 residues. Germline values: CDR1 DFQATT, CDR2 SNEGSKA (reference sequence). The junction had 7 bases not matched to a gene; V was cut back by 8 bases and J by 0 bases.

As concerns this clonotype: This may stem from a read error, because a much larger clone lies one nucleotide away. The V gene is TRBV19, the J gene TRBJ1-5; D is ambiguous. The CDR3 loop spans 14 amino acids. The germline V gene has CDR1 LNHDA and CDR2 SQIVND (reference sequence). For the CDR3, the DNA is TGTGCCAGTAGTATCGCGCATAGCAATCAGCTCCAGCATTTT. It codes for CASSIAHSNQLQHF. Complete variable domain (other parts from reference TRBV19 and TRBJ1-5): DGGITQSPKYLFRKEGQNVTLSCEQNLNHDAMYWYRQDPGQGLRLIYYSQIVNDFQKGDIAEGYSVSREKKESFPLTVTSAQKNPTAFYLCASSIAHSNQLQHFGDGTRLSIL.

The V call is TRBV20-1, the J call TRBJ1-5, with D tentatively TRBD1 (6 bases). Germline CDR1 is DFQATT and CDR2 is SNEGSKA (reference sequence). The CDR3 sequence is 13 residues long. Trimming cost V 5 bases and J 3 bases, with 11 bases left between them. CDR3 sequence (DNA): TGCAGTGCTGGCAACAGGGACAATCAGCCCCAGCATTTT. It translates to CSAGNRDNQPQHF.

There are a few counts of this clonotype. The rearrangement links TRBV20-1 to TRBJ1-4; 7 positions agree with TRBD1. The V and J ends lost 5 bases and 8 bases, in that order; junction bases with no gene match: 5. CDR3 length: 12 amino acids. CDR1 DFQATT and CDR2 SNEGSKA come from the germline V gene (reference sequence). CDR3 DNA sequence: TGCAGTGCTGCCCGGACAGGAGAAAAACTGTTTTTT. It yields the protein CSAARTGEKLFF.

The chain recombines TRBV14 with TRBJ1-1; a possible D gene is TRBD1 (6 bases). The CDR3 extends over 13 amino acids. Germline loops: CDR1 SGHDN, CDR2 FVKESK. V was pared by 5 bases and J by 7 bases, with 14 bases between. CDR3 coding DNA: TGTGCCAGCAGCGGGGGGCCGCGGGGTGAAGCTTTCTTT. As protein: CASSGGPRGEAFF. Full variable domain (remainder filled in from reference TRBV14 and TRBJ1-1): EAGVTQFPSHSVIEKGQTVTLRCDPISGHDNLYWYRRVMGKEIKFLLHFVKESKQDESGMPNNRFLAERTGGTYSTLKVQPAELEDSGVYFCASSGGPRGEAFFGQGTRLTVV.

In its sample, this clonotype was seen many times. The CDR3 coding sequence is TGCAGTGCTAGGGCCCCCGCTAGCGGGGCGAGCACAGATACGCAGTATTTT. This codes for CSARAPASGASTDTQYF. J is TRBJ2-3 and V is TRBV20-1; 9 bases map to TRBD2. Unmatched junction bases numbered 10, after V lost 3 bases and J lost 0 bases. Looked up from germline, CDR1 is DFQATT and CDR2 is SNEGSKA (reference sequence). CDR3 length equals 17 residues.

The chain couples TRBV27 to TRBJ2-1; 8 nucleotides align to TRBD2. Per germline, CDR1 MNHEY and CDR2 SMNVEV (reference sequence). The CDR3 has 13 residues. V was pared by 4 bases and J by 10 bases, with 6 bases of the junction left unmatched. CDR3 residues: CASSSLAGGEQFF. CDR3 in DNA: TGTGCCAGCAGTTCCCTCGCGGGGGGCGAGCAGTTCTTC.

This chain joins TRBV10-3 and TRBJ1-6; 10 nucleotides line up with TRBD1. From germline, CDR1 is ENHRY and CDR2 SYGVKD. CDR3 length equals 16 residues. With V trimmed by 8 bases and J by 9 bases, 13 bases remained unmatched. The CDR3 reads CAIRAGTGANPSPLHF. CDR3 nucleotides: TGTGCCATCCGTGCCGGGACAGGGGCTAACCCTTCACCCCTCCACTTT.

This clonotype has a count of ten or more. V is TRBV5-1 and J is TRBJ2-1; 8 bases align to TRBD2. J gave up 4 bases and V 3 bases, and 12 bases lay outside the gene matches. The germline V gene encodes CDR1 SGHRS and CDR2 YFSETQ. This CDR3 spans 17 amino acids. The CDR3 loop reads CASSSPALAGEYNEQFF. The DNA for the CDR3 is TGCGCCAGCAGCTCCCCAGCCCTAGCGGGTGAATACAATGAGCAGTTCTTC. The full variable domain, its missing parts supplied by reference TRBV5-1 and TRBJ2-1, is KAGVTQTPRYLIKTRGQQVTLSCSPISGHRSVSWYQQTPGQGLQFLFEYFSETQRNKGNFPGRFSGRQFSNSRSEMNVSTLELGDSALYLCASSSPALAGEYNEQFFGPGTRLTVL.

This sequence joins TRBV4-1 and TRBJ2-1, with TRBD1 matching over 10 bases. CDR3 size: 18 residues. V lost 4 bases to trimming and J lost 5 bases; unmatched junction nucleotides: 14. Per the germline V gene, CDR1 is MGHRA and CDR2 is YSYEKL. DNA for the CDR3: TGCGCCAGCAGCCCGCATCCCCCCGGGACAGGGGCCAACAATGAGCAGTTCTTC. This translates into CASSPHPPGTGANNEQFF.

This clonotype was recorded many times. The chain has TRBV20-1 and TRBJ2-1; D is undetermined. Germline V CDR1 and CDR2: DFQATT, SNEGSKA (reference sequence). This CDR3 comprises 12 residues. V shed 7 bases and J shed 4 bases, with 11 bases lying between them. CDR3 amino acids: CSVVNEYNEQFF. CDR3 coding DNA: TGCAGTGTAGTTAACGAGTACAATGAGCAGTTCTTC.

There are many counts of this clonotype. The chain couples TRBV5-1 to TRBJ2-1; TRBD2 matches at 7 bases. CDR3 length: 16 residues. Germline-derived CDR1 and CDR2 are SGHRS and YFSETQ. V lost 0 bases to trimming and J lost 4 bases; unmatched junction nucleotides: 7. CDR3 region: CASSLEGTTTYNEQFF. The CDR3 DNA sequence: TGCGCCAGCAGCTTGGAAGGGACTACAACGTACAATGAGCAGTTCTTC.

A note on this clonotype: A much bigger clone sits one base away, suggesting this may be a read error. The V call is TRBV5-1, the J call TRBJ2-3; 8 nucleotides align to TRBD1. The length of the CDR3 is 14 residues. Germline V gives CDR1 SGHRS, CDR2 YFSETQ. CDR3 loop: CASSPDRATETQYF. As DNA, the CDR3 is TGCGCCAGCAGCCCGGACAGGGCCACAGAGACGCAGTATTTT.

This clonotype was seen ten or more times. This rearrangement joins TRBV7-2 to TRBJ2-5; D gene unclear. Germline V gene data show CDR1 as SGHTA and CDR2 as FQGNSA. The CDR3 sequence is 11 residues long. Deletions cut 1 base from V and 4 bases from J, with 1 base between. The CDR3 DNA is TGTGCCAGCAGCTTAGTAGAGACCCAGTACTTC. It specifies CASSLVETQYF. The variable domain in full, with the rest retrieved from reference TRBV7-2 and TRBJ2-5, is GAGVSQSPSNKVTEKGKDVELRCDPISGHTALYWYRQSLGQGLEFLIYFQGNSAPDKSGLPSDRFSAERTGGSVSTLTIQRTQQEDSAVYLCASSLVETQYFGPGTRLLVL.

The chain couples TRBV14 to TRBJ2-1; weak D call: TRBD2 (6 bases). This CDR3 is built from 18 residues. CDR1 and CDR2 from the germline V gene are SGHDN and FVKESK. Trimming removed 1 base at V and 2 bases at J, with 18 bases between. The CDR3 loop reads CASSQVSLGGLAYNEQFF. The DNA of the CDR3 is TGTGCCAGCAGCCAAGTATCTTTGGGGGGATTGGCCTACAATGAGCAGTTCTTC.

This clonotype was detected ten times or more. The chain has TRBV5-1 and TRBJ2-7, with D maybe TRBD1 (5 bases). The CDR3 is made up of 14 amino acids. CDR1 is SGHRS, CDR2 YFSETQ, per germline. V lost 0 bases and J lost 3, with 10 bases in between. Here the CDR3 DNA reads TGCGCCAGCAGCTTGGAACAGGCAAACTACGAGCAGTACTTC. Its protein is CASSLEQANYEQYF. Full variable domain (missing parts from reference TRBV5-1 and TRBJ2-7): KAGVTQTPRYLIKTRGQQVTLSCSPISGHRSVSWYQQTPGQGLQFLFEYFSETQRNKGNFPGRFSGRQFSNSRSEMNVSTLELGDSALYLCASSLEQANYEQYFGPGTRLTVT.

The V and J genes are TRBV5-6 and TRBJ2-1; weak D call: TRBD2 (5 bases). This CDR3 contains 13 residues. Per germline, CDR1 SGHDT and CDR2 YYEEEE. V was shortened by 5 bases and J by 5 bases, with 11 bases between the two germline ends. CDR3 sequence: CASRDFANNEQFF. As DNA, the CDR3 is TGTGCCAGCAGGGACTTCGCCAACAATGAGCAGTTCTTC.

The chain recombines TRBV11-1 with TRBJ2-3; tentatively, D is TRBD2 (6 bases). The V and J ends lost 4 bases and 7 bases respectively, with 9 bases between them. Germline V lookup: CDR1 SGHAT, CDR2 FQDESV (reference sequence). CDR3 length equals 12 residues. CDR3 residues: CASSSTRYTQYF. In nucleotides, the CDR3 is TGTGCCAGCAGCTCGACTAGATATACGCAGTATTTT.

This clonotype showed up just once. The chain recombines TRBV5-1 with TRBJ2-7, with D tentatively TRBD1 (5 bases). Trimming stripped 0 bases from V and 6 bases from J, with 13 bases between. This CDR3 has 14 residues. Germline CDR1 and CDR2: SGHRS and YFSETQ. Here the CDR3 reads CASSLEDIYSEQYF. In nucleotides, the CDR3 is TGCGCCAGCAGCTTGGAGGACATCTATTCCGAGCAGTACTTC.

DNA for the CDR3: TGTGCCAGCAGTCAATACTTAACTTTAGCGGGGCCGTACCAAGAGACCCAGTACTTC. Its translation is CASSQYLTLAGPYQETQYF. V is TRBV12-3 or TRBV12-4 and J is TRBJ2-5, with 8 nucleotides matching TRBD2. The ends lost 5 bases at V and 0 bases at J; junction bases unmatched: 17. CDR3 size: 19 residues.

This clonotype was recorded a few times. The gene calls are TRBV7-2 and TRBJ2-5; D is undetermined. The V end lost 3 bases, the J end lost 3 bases, and 11 bases lay between the germline ends. CDR1 is SGHTA and CDR2 is FQGNSA in the germline V gene. CDR3 length: 14 residues. The CDR3: CASSFAFREETQYF. CDR3 nucleotide sequence: TGTGCCAGCAGCTTCGCTTTTAGGGAAGAGACCCAGTACTTC.

Note on this clonotype: Compared with germline, one end of the junction differs, possibly owing to a read error. The chain is built from TRBV3-1 and TRBJ1-1, with D possibly matching TRBD1 (5 bases). Germline values: CDR1 LGHDT, CDR2 YNNKEL (reference sequence). This CDR3 has 15 residues. The CDR3 here is CAGSPRTLGNTEAFF. The CDR3 DNA follows: TGTGCCGGCAGCCCCAGGACATTGGGGAACACTGAAGCTTTCTTT.

With respect to this clonotype: The junction departs from germline at one end; a sequencing error may be responsible. This sequence joins TRBV5-6 and TRBJ2-5; no reliable D call. The CDR3 runs to 13 residues. The germline V gene has CDR1 SGHDT and CDR2 YYEEEE. This CDR3 is CASSLGPKEIQYF. The CDR3 nucleotides are TGTGCCAGCAGCTTGGGACCAAAAGAGATCCAGTACTTC.